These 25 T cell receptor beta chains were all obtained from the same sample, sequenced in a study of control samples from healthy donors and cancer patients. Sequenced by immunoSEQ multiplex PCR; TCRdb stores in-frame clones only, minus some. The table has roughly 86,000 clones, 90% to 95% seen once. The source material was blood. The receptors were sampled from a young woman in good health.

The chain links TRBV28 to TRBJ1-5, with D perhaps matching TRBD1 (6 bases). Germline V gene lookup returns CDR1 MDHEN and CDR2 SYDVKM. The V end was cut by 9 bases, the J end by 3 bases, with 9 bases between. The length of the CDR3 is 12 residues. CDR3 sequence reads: CASRQANQPQHF. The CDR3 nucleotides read TGTGCCAGTCGACAGGCCAATCAGCCCCAGCATTTT.

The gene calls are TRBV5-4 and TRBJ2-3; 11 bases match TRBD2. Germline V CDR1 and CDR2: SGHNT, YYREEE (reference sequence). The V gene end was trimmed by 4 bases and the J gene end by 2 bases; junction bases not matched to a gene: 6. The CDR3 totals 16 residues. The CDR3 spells CASSQTSGGTTDTQYF. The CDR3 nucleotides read TGTGCCAGCAGCCAAACTAGCGGGGGCACCACAGATACGCAGTATTTT.

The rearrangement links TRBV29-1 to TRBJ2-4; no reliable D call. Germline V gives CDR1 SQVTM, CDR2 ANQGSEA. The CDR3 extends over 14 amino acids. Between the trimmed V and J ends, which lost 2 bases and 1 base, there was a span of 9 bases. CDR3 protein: CSVEHVLAKNIQYF. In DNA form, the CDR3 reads TGCAGCGTTGAACACGTTCTGGCCAAAAACATTCAGTACTTC.

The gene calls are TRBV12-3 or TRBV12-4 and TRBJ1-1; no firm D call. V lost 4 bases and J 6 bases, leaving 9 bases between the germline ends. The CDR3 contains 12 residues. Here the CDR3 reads CASSSTWSEAFF. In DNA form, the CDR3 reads TGTGCCAGCAGTTCGACCTGGTCTGAAGCTTTCTTT.

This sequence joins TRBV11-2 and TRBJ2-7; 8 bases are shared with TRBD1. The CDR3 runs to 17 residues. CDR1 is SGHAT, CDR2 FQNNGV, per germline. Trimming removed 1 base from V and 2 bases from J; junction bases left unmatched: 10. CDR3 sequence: CASSLGVRDRSPYEQYF. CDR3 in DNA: TGTGCCAGCAGCTTAGGGGTCAGGGACAGGAGCCCCTACGAGCAGTACTTC.

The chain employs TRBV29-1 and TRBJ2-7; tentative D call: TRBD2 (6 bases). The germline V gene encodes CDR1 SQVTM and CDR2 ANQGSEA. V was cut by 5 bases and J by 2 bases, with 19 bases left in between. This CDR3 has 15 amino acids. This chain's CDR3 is CSVNTRGLAPYEQYF. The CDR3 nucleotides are TGCAGCGTTAACACTAGGGGACTGGCACCCTACGAGCAGTACTTC.

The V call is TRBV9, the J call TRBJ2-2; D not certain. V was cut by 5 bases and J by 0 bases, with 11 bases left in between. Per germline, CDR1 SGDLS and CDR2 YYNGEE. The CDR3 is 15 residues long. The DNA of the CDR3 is TGTGCCAGCAGGCCCAGCCAAGCGAACACCGGGGAGCTGTTTTTT. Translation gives CASRPSQANTGELFF. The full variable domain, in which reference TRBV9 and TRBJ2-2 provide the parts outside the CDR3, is DSGVTQTPKHLITATGQRVTLRCSPRSGDLSVYWYQQSLDQGLQFLIQYYNGEERAKGNILERFSAQQFPDLHSELNLSSLELGDSALYFCASRPSQANTGELFFGEGSRLTVL.

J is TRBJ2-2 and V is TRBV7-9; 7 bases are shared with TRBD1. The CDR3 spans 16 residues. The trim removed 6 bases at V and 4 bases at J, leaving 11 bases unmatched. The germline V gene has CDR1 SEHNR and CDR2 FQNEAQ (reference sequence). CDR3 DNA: TGTGCCAGCAGACCGCAGGGGGTGAGGAGCACCGGGGAGCTGTTTTTT. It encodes CASRPQGVRSTGELFF.

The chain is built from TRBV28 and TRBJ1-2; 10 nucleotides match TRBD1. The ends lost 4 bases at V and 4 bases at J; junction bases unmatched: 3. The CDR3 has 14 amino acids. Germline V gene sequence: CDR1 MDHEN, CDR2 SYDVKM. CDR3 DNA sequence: TGTGCCAGCAGTTCCGGGACAGGGGTCTATGGCTACACCTTC. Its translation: CASSSGTGVYGYTF.

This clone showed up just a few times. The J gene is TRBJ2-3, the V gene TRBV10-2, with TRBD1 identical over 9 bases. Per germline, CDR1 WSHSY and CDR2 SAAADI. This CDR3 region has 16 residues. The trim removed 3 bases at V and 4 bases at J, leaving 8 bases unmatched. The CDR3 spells CASSDPTGGGSDTQYF. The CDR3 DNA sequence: TGCGCCAGCAGTGATCCGACAGGGGGTGGCTCAGATACGCAGTATTTT.

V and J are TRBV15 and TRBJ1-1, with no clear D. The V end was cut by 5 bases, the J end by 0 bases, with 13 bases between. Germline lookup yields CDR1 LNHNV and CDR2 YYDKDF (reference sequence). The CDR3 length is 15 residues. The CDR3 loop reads CATSSRLGVNTEAFF. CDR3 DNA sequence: TGTGCCACCAGCTCAAGGCTCGGGGTGAACACTGAAGCTTTCTTT.

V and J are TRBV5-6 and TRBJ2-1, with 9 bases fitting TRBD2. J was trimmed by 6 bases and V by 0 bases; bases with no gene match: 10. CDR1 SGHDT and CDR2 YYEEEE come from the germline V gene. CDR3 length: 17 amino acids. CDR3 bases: TGTGCCAGCAGCTTGGCCTTAGCGGGGGCCCTATCCAATGAGCAGTTCTTC. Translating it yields CASSLALAGALSNEQFF.

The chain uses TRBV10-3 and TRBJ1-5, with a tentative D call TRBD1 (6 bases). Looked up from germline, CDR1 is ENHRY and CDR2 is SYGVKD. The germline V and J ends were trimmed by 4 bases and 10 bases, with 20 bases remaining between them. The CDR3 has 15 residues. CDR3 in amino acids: CAISVSGGPEAPQHF. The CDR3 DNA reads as TGTGCCATCAGTGTATCGGGGGGGCCTGAAGCCCCCCAGCATTTT.

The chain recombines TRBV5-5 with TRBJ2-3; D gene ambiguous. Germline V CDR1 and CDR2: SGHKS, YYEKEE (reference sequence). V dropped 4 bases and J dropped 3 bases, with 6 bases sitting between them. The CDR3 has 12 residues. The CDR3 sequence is CASSLPTDTQYF. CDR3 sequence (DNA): TGTGCCAGCAGCCTTCCTACAGATACGCAGTATTTT.

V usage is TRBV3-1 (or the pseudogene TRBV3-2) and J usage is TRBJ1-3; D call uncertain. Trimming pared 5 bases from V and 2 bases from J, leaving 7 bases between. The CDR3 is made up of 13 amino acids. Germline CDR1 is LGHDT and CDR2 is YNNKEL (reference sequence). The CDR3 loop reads CASSTTAGNTIYF. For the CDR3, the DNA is TGTGCCAGCAGCACCACTGCTGGAAACACCATATATTTT.

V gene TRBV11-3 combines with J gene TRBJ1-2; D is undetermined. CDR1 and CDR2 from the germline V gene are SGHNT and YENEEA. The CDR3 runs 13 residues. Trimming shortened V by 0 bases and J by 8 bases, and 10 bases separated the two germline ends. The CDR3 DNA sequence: TGTGCCAGCAGCTTAGATCTCGGCCGCGGCTACACCTTC. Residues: CASSLDLGRGYTF.

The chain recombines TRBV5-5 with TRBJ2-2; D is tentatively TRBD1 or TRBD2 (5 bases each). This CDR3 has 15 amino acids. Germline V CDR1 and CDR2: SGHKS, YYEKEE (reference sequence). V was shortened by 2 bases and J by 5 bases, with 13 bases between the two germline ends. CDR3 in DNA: TGTGCCAGCAGCTTTCGGATGGGGGTTACCGGGGAGCTGTTTTTT. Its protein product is CASSFRMGVTGELFF.

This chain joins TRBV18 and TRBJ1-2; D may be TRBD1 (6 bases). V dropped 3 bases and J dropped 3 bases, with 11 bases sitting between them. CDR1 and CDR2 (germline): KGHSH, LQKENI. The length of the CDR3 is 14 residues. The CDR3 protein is CASSPTAGDYGYTF. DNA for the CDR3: TGTGCCAGCTCACCTACCGCAGGGGACTATGGCTACACCTTC.

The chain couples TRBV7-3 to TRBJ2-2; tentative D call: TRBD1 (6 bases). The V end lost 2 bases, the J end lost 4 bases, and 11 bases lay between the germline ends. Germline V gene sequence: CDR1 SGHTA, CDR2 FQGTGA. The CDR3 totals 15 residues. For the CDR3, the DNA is TGTGCCAGCAGCTTACAAGCGGACAGCACCGGGGAGCTGTTTTTT. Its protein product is CASSLQADSTGELFF.

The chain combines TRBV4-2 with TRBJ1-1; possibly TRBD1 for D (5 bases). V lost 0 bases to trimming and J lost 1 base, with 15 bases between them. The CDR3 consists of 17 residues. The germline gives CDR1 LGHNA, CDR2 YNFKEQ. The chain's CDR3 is CASSQERTLGRNTEAFF. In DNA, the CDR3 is TGTGCCAGCAGCCAAGAACGGACACTAGGGCGGAACACTGAAGCTTTCTTT.

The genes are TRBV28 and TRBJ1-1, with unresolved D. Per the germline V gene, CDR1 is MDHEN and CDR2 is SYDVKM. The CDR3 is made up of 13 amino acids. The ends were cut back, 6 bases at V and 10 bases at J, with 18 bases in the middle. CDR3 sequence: CASSLLGGFVAFF. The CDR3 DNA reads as TGTGCCAGCAGCCTCCTCGGAGGGTTCGTAGCTTTCTTT. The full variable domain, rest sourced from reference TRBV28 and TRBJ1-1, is DVKVTQSSRYLVKRTGEKVFLECVQDMDHENMFWYRQDPGLGLRLIYFSYDVKMKEKGDIPEGYSVSREKKERFSLILESASTNQTSMYLCASSLLGGFVAFFGQGTRLTVV.

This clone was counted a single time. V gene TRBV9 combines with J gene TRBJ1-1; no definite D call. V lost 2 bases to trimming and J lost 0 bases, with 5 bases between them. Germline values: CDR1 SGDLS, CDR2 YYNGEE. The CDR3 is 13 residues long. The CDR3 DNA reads TGTGCCAGCAGCGTTCCCGTGAACACTGAAGCTTTCTTT. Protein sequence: CASSVPVNTEAFF.

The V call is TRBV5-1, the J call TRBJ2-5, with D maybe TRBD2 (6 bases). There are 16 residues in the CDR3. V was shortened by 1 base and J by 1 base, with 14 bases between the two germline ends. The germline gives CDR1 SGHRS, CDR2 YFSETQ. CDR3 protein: CASSLWFVTSQETQYF. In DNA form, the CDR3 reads TGCGCCAGCAGCTTGTGGTTCGTGACTAGCCAAGAGACCCAGTACTTC.

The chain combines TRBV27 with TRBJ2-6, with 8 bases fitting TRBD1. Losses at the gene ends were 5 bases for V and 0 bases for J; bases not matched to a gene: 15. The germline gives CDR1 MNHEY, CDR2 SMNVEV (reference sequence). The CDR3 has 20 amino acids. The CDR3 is CASSPTLRGPVVSGANVLTF. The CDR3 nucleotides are TGTGCCAGCAGTCCCACGCTCAGGGGGCCCGTCGTCTCTGGGGCCAACGTCCTGACTTTC. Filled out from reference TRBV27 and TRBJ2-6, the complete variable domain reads EAQVTQNPRYLITVTGKKLTVTCSQNMNHEYMSWYRQDPGLGLRQIYYSMNVEVTDKGDVPEGYKVSRKEKRNFPLILESPSPNQTSLYFCASSPTLRGPVVSGANVLTFGAGSRLTVL.

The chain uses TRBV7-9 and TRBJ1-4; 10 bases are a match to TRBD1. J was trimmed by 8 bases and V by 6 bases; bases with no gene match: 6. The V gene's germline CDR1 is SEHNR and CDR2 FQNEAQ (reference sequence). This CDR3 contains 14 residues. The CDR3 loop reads CASRQTGGLEKLFF. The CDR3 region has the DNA TGTGCCAGCAGACAGACAGGGGGCCTCGAAAAACTGTTTTTT. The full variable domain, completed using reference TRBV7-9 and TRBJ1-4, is DTGVSQNPRHKITKRGQNVTFRCDPISEHNRLYWYRQTLGQGPEFLTYFQNEAQLEKSRLLSDRFSAERPKGSFSTLEIQRTEQGDSAMYLCASRQTGGLEKLFFGSGTQLSVL.